Presented here are 10 T cell receptor beta chains from one specimen sequenced in a study of preoperative IRX-2 immunotherapy in early breast cancer. Treatment meaning: preoperative locoregional IRX-2 cytokine immunotherapy. Method: immunoSEQ multiplex PCR; TCRdb's copy keeps in-frame clones and lacks some. Among 3,000 to 4,000 clones listed, roughly 78% were seen once. The sequencing here drew on tumor tissue, taken after IRX-2 immunotherapy. The receptor source for this set is a human donor with breast cancer.

The chain couples TRBV29-1 to TRBJ2-1, with 10 bases identical to TRBD2. Germline V lookup: CDR1 SQVTM, CDR2 ANQGSEA. J gave up 5 bases and V 5 bases, and 9 bases lay outside the gene matches. This CDR3 is built from 15 residues. For the CDR3, the DNA is TGCAGCGTTATGGGACCGGGACTAGCGAACAATGAGCAGTTCTTC. Its translation is CSVMGPGLANNEQFF.

The CDR3 DNA reads as TGTGCCACCAGCAGATGGGGGACTCTAAGCACAGATACGCAGTATTTT. It specifies CATSRWGTLSTDTQYF. The V and J genes are TRBV15 and TRBJ2-3; a possible D gene is TRBD2 (6 bases). This CDR3 has 16 residues. The V gene lost 2 bases and the J gene lost 0 bases, with 12 bases spanning the gap. Germline CDR1 is LNHNV and CDR2 is YYDKDF (reference sequence).

CDR3 DNA sequence: TGTGCCATCAGTGAGTCGAGGGAGCCTTACAATGAGCAGTTCTTC. Translating gives CAISESREPYNEQFF. The chain has TRBV10-3 and TRBJ2-1, with a weak D call TRBD2 (5 bases). Trimming shortened V by 0 bases and J by 4 bases, and 10 bases separated the two germline ends. Per the germline V gene, CDR1 is ENHRY and CDR2 is SYGVKD. The CDR3 is made up of 15 amino acids.

The chain employs TRBV7-5 and TRBJ2-1; TRBD2, the D gene given by the table, was not confirmed from the DNA. TRBV7-5 is described as a pseudogene. This CDR3 contains 15 residues. For the CDR3, the DNA is TGTGCCAGCAGCTTCGCGGGAGGGCCCTACAATGAGCAGTTCTTC. Its protein is CASSFAGGPYNEQFF.

In its sample, this clone was seen once. This chain uses TRBV6-8 with TRBJ2-7; D may be TRBD2 (5 bases). The CDR3 totals 14 residues. Trimming took off 6 bases at V and 3 bases at J, with 15 bases between the two ends. Germline values: CDR1 MNHGY, CDR2 SAAAGT. CDR3 region: CASSDTGSLYEQYF. CDR3 sequence (DNA): TGTGCCAGCAGCGACACGGGATCCCTCTACGAGCAGTACTTC.

The chain joins TRBV6-8 to TRBJ2-7, with TRBD1 matching over 9 bases. Germline CDR1 is MNHGY and CDR2 is SAAAGT. The CDR3 length is 15 residues. With V trimmed by 5 bases and J by 5 bases, 10 bases remained unmatched. The CDR3 sequence is CASSQGPGQGHEQYF. CDR3 bases: TGTGCCAGCAGTCAGGGGCCGGGACAGGGCCACGAGCAGTACTTC.

This chain links TRBV19 with TRBJ1-3, with D possibly matching TRBD1 (5 bases). The germline CDR1 and CDR2 sequences are LNHDA and SQIVND (reference sequence). The CDR3 contains 14 residues. Trimming cost V 3 bases and J 1 base, with 7 bases left between them. The CDR3 sequence is CASSITGSGNTIYF. DNA of the CDR3: TGTGCCAGTAGTATCACAGGTTCTGGAAACACCATATATTTT. Combining the CDR3 with reference TRBV19 and TRBJ1-3 gives the whole variable domain DGGITQSPKYLFRKEGQNVTLSCEQNLNHDAMYWYRQDPGQGLRLIYYSQIVNDFQKGDIAEGYSVSREKKESFPLTVTSAQKNPTAFYLCASSITGSGNTIYFGEGSWLTVV.

J is TRBJ2-7 and V is TRBV11-3; 7 bases are shared with TRBD1. The CDR3 totals 14 residues. CDR1 is SGHNT and CDR2 is YENEEA in the germline V gene. Germline trimming cut 5 bases from V and 3 bases from J; bases unmatched to any gene: 7. In DNA form, the CDR3 reads TGTGCCAGCAGCACCTGGGGACAGTTCTACGAGCAGTACTTC. Translated, it gives CASSTWGQFYEQYF. Combining the CDR3 with reference TRBV11-3 and TRBJ2-7 gives the whole variable domain EAGVVQSPRYKIIEKKQPVAFWCNPISGHNTLYWYLQNLGQGPELLIRYENEEAVDDSQLPKDRFSAERLKGVDSTLKIQPAELGDSAVYLCASSTWGQFYEQYFGPGTRLTVT.

This clone has more than one count but fewer than ten. The chain recombines TRBV12-5 with TRBJ1-5, with 7 nucleotides matching TRBD1. The CDR3 contains 13 residues. In germline, CDR1 is LGHNT, CDR2 FRNRAP. CDR3 in amino acids: CASCEGANQPQHF. CDR3 nucleotides: TGTGCCAGCTGTGAGGGGGCCAATCAGCCCCAGCATTTT. Drawing the rest from reference TRBV12-5 and TRBJ1-5, the complete variable domain is DARVTQTPRHKVTEMGQEVTMRCQPILGHNTVFWYRQTMMQGLELLAYFRNRAPLDDSGMPKDRFSAEMPDATLATLKIQPSEPRDSAVYFCASCEGANQPQHFGDGTRLSIL.

The rearrangement links TRBV28 to TRBJ1-1; D is perhaps TRBD1 (6 bases). The CDR3 consists of 12 residues. Germline V gives CDR1 MDHEN, CDR2 SYDVKM. Between the trimmed V and J ends, which lost 11 bases and 10 bases, there was a span of 20 bases. In nucleotides, the CDR3 is TGTGCCTGCTTGGACAGCCAAAAAAGAGCTTTCTTT. This sequence encodes CACLDSQKRAFF.